Sequencing of this T cell receptor beta chain was carried out in a study of T cell responses to AZD1222 COVID-19 vaccine. General study points: No repertoire was sampled before or during the peak T cell response, only after it. Baseline seropositivity occurred in only six AZD1222 recipients. Donor demographics were predominantly white British with a female majority; clonal diversity may be underestimated. Spike-spanning, vaccine-associated CD4 TCRs were dominant at 160-218 and 743-854.

Looked up from germline, CDR1 is LNHDA and CDR2 is SQIVND (reference sequence). This CDR3 is 13 amino acids long. V lost 8 bases and J 6 bases, leaving 13 bases between the germline ends. Assay: immunoSEQ multiplex PCR; the TCRdb copy retains only in-frame clones and omits some. The table has some 80,000 clones, 88% seen once. In regard to this clone: Its antigen is as yet unknown.

This material consisted of peripheral blood, taken on day 0 of MenACWY control vaccination. This TCR was sampled from an adult in good health. The chain is built from TRBV19 and TRBJ2-2, with D possibly being TRBD2 (6 bases). Here the CDR3 reads CASGLFLAGELFF. The CDR3 DNA reads as TGTGCCAGTGGACTATTTTTGGCCGGGGAGCTGTTTTTT.